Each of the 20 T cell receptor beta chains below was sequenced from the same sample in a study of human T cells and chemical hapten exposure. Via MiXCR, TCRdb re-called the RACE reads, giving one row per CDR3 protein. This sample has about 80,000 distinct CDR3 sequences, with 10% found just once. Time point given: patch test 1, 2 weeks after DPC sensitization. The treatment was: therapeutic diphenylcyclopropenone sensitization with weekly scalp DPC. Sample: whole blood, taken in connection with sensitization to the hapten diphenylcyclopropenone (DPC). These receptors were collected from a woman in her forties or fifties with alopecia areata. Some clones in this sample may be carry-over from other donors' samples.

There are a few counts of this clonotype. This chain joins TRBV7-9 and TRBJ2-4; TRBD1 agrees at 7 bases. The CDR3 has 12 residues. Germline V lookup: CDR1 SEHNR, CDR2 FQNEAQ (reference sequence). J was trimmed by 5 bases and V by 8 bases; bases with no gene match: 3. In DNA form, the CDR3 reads TGTGCCAGCGAACAGGGGCAAAACATTCAGTACTTC. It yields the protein CASEQGQNIQYF.

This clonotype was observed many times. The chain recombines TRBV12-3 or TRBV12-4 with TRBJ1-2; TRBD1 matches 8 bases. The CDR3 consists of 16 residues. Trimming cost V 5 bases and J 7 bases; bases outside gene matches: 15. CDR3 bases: TGTGCCAGCAGTCCAACCCTGACAGGGGTTAGAAGTGGCTACACCTTC. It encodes CASSPTLTGVRSGYTF.

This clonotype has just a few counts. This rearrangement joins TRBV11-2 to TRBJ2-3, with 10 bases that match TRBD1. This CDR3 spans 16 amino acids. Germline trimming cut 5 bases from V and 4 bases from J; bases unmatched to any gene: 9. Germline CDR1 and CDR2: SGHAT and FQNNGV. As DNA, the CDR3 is TGTGCCAGCAGCATGCCCGGGACAGGGGTGGCAGATACGCAGTATTTT. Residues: CASSMPGTGVADTQYF.

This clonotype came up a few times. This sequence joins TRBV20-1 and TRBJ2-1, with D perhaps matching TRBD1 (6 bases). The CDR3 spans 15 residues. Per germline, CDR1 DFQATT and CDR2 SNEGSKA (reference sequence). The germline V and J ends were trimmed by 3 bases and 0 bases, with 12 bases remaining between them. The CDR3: CSASGQGGSYNEQFF. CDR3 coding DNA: TGCAGTGCTAGTGGACAAGGGGGCTCCTACAATGAGCAGTTCTTC.

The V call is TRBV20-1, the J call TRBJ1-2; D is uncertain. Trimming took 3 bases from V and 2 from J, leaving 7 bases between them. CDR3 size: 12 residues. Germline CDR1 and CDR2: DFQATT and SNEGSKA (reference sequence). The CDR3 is CSASPLNYGYTF. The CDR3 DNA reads TGCAGTGCTAGTCCTCTAAACTATGGCTACACCTTC.

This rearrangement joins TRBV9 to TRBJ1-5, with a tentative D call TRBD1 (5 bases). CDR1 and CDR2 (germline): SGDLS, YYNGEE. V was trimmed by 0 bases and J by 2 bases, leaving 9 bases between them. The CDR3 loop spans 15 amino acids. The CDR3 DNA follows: TGTGCCAGCAGCGTAGGTGAAGGGGGCAATCAGCCCCAGCATTTT. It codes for CASSVGEGGNQPQHF. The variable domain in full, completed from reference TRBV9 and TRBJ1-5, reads DSGVTQTPKHLITATGQRVTLRCSPRSGDLSVYWYQQSLDQGLQFLIQYYNGEERAKGNILERFSAQQFPDLHSELNLSSLELGDSALYFCASSVGEGGNQPQHFGDGTRLSIL.

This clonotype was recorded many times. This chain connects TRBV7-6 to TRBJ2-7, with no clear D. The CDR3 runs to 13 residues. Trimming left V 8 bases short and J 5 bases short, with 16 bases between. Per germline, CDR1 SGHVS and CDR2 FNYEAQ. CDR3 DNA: TGTGCCAGCTCGACATCGGCGATAAACGAGCAGTACTTC. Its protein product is CASSTSAINEQYF. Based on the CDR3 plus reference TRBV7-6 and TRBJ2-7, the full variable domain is GAGVSQSPRYKVTKRGQDVALRCDPISGHVSLYWYRQALGQGPEFLTYFNYEAQQDKSGLPNDRFSAERPEGSISTLTIQRTEQRDSAMYRCASSTSAINEQYFGPGTRLTVT.

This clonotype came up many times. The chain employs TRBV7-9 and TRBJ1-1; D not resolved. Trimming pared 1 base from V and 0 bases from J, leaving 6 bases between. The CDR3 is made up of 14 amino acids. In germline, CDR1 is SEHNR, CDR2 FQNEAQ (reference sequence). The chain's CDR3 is CASSLGTMNTEAFF. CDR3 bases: TGTGCCAGCAGCTTAGGTACCATGAACACTGAAGCTTTCTTT.

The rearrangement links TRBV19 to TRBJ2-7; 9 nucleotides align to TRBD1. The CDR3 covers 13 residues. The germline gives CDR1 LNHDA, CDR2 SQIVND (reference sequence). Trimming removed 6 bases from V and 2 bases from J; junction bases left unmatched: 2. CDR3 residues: CASRDRGTYEQYF. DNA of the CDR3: TGTGCCAGTAGGGACAGGGGCACCTACGAGCAGTACTTC.

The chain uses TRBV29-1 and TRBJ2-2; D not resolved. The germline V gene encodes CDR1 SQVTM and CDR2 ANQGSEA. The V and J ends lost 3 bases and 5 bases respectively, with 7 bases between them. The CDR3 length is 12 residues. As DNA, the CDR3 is TGCAGCGTTGACAAGGGAACCGGGGAGCTGTTTTTT. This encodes CSVDKGTGELFF.

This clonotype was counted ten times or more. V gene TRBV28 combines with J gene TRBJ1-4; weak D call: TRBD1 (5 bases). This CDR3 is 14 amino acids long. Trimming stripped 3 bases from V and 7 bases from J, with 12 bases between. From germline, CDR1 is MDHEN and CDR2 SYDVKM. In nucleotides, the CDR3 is TGTGCCAGCAGTTTCCGGGGGGGTGGTGAAAAACTGTTTTTT. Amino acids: CASSFRGGGEKLFF.

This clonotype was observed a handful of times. The CDR3 spells CASSPRGGGGDSPLHF. The CDR3 region has the DNA TGTGCCAGCTCACCCCGCGGCGGCGGTGGGGATTCACCCCTCCACTTT. The chain carries TRBV18 and TRBJ1-6; D gene ambiguous. CDR1 KGHSH and CDR2 LQKENI come from the germline V gene. The CDR3 is 16 amino acids. Trimming cost V 3 bases and J 8 bases, with 17 bases left between them.

CDR3 loop: CSVGQSYQETQYF. In nucleotides, the CDR3 is TGCAGCGTAGGACAATCGTACCAAGAGACCCAGTACTTC. V usage is TRBV29-1 and J usage is TRBJ2-5, with D possibly TRBD1 on 5 matching bases. CDR3 length: 13 amino acids. Germline V gene lookup returns CDR1 SQVTM and CDR2 ANQGSEA. Trimming took 6 bases from V and 0 from J, leaving 11 bases between them.

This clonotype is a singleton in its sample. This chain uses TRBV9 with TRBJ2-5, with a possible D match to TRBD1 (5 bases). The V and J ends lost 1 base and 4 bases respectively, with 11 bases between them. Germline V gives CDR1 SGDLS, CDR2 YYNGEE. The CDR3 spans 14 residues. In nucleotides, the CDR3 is TGTGCCAGCAGCGTAAGGCCAGGGCGAGAGACCCAGTACTTC. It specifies CASSVRPGRETQYF. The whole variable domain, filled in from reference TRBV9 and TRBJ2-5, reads DSGVTQTPKHLITATGQRVTLRCSPRSGDLSVYWYQQSLDQGLQFLIQYYNGEERAKGNILERFSAQQFPDLHSELNLSSLELGDSALYFCASSVRPGRETQYFGPGTRLLVL.

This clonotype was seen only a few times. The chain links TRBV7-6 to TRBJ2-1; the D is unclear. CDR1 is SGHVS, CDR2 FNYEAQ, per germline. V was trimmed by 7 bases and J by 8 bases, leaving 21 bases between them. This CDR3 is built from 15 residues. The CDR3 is CASTQSASQFDEQFF. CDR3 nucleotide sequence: TGTGCCAGCACCCAATCAGCTTCACAATTCGATGAGCAGTTCTTC. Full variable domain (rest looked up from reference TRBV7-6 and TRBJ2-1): GAGVSQSPRYKVTKRGQDVALRCDPISGHVSLYWYRQALGQGPEFLTYFNYEAQQDKSGLPNDRFSAERPEGSISTLTIQRTEQRDSAMYRCASTQSASQFDEQFFGPGTRLTVL.

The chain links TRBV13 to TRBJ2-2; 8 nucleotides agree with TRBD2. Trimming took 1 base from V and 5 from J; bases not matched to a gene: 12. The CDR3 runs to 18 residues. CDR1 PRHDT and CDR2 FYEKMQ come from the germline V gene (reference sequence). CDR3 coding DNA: TGTGCCAGCAGCTTAGCTGGTTGGGAAGCGGGAGATACCGGGGAGCTGTTTTTT. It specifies CASSLAGWEAGDTGELFF. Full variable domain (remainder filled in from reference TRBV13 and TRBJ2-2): AAGVIQSPRHLIKEKRETATLKCYPIPRHDTVYWYQQGPGQDPQFLISFYEKMQSDKGSIPDRFSAQQFSDYHSELNMSSLELGDSALYFCASSLAGWEAGDTGELFFGEGSRLTVL.

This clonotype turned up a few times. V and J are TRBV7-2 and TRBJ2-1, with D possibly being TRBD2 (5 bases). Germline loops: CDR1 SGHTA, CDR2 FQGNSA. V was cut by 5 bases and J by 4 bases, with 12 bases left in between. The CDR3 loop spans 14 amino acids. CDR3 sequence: CASSPRREYNEQFF. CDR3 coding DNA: TGTGCCAGCAGCCCCCGTAGGGAGTACAATGAGCAGTTCTTC.

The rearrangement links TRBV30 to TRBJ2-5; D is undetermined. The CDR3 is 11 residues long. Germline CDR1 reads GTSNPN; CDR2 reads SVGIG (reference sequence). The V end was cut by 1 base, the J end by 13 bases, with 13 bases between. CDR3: CAWSGPGPPYF. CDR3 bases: TGTGCCTGGAGTGGGCCGGGCCCCCCGTACTTC.

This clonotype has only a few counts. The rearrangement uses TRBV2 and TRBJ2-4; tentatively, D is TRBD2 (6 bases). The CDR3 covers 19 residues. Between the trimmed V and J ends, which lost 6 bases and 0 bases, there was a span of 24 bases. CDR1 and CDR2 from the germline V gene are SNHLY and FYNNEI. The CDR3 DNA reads TGTGCCAGCAGCGCCTTGGTCAGCGTCGAGCGGGTAGCCAAAAACATTCAGTACTTC. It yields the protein CASSALVSVERVAKNIQYF.

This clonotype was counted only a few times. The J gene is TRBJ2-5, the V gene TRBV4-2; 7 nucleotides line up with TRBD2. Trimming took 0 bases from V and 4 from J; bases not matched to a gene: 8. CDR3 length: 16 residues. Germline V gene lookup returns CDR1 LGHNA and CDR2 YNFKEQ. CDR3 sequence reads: CASSQDPPGGGETQYF. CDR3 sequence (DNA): TGTGCCAGCAGCCAAGATCCCCCGGGAGGAGGAGAGACCCAGTACTTC.